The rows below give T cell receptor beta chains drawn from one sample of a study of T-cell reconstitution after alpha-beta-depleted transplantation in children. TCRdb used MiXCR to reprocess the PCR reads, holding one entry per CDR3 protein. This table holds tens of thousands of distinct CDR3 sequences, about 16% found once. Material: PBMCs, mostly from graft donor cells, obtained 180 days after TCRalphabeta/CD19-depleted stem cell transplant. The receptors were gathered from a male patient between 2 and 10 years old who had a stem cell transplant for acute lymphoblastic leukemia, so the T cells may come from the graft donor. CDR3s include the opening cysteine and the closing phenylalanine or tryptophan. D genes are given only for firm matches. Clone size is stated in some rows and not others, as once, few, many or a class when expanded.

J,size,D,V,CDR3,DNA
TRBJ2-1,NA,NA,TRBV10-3,CAISGFGPSYNEQFF,TGTGCCATCAGTGGGTTTGGGCCCTCCTACAATGAGCAGTTCTTC
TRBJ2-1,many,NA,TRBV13,CASRPTIRGTNYNEQFF,TGTGCCAGCAGACCCACGATTCGGGGGACCAACTACAATGAGCAGTTCTTC
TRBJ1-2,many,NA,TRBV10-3,CATRDNYGYTF,TGTGCCACCAGGGACAACTATGGCTACACCTTC
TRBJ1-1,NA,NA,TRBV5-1,CASSRGGTEAFF,TGCGCCAGCAGCCGGGGGGGGACTGAAGCTTTCTTT
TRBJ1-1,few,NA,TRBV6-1,CASTNRVQAEAFF,TGTGCCAGCACCAATAGGGTTCAGGCTGAAGCTTTCTTT
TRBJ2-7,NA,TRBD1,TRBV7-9,CASSRDSGTYEQYF,TGTGCCAGCAGCCGGGACAGCGGCACCTACGAGCAGTACTTC
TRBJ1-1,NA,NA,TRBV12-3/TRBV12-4,CATCARMNTEAFF,TGTGCCACCTGCGCCAGAATGAACACTGAAGCTTTCTTT
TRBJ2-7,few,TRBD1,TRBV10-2,CASNPGGPYEQYF,TGCGCCAGCAATCCAGGGGGCCCCTACGAGCAGTACTTC
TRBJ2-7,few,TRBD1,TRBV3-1,CASSQGLGQGDYEQYF,TGTGCCAGCAGCCAAGGGCTGGGACAGGGGGACTACGAGCAGTACTTC
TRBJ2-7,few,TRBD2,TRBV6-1,CASSRGGGKGYEQYF,TGTGCCAGCAGTCGCGGCGGGGGGAAGGGGTACGAGCAGTACTTC
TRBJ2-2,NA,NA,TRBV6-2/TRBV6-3,CASRRGTTGELFF,TGTGCCAGCAGACGCGGGACTACCGGGGAGCTGTTTTTT